The clone carrying this TCR beta chain was found a few times. This sample stems from a study of PD-L1 blockade in urothelial cancer. Whole-study context: The year 2014 saw patients start atezolizumab, 1,200 mg intravenously every 3 weeks. Investigators checked blood 3 weeks (second dose) and 6 weeks after treatment start. Between 0 and 3 chemotherapy regimens preceded treatment for each patient. The median number of T cells present in blood samples was some 140,000.

This CDR3 region has 13 residues. Germline lookup yields CDR1 SQVTM and CDR2 ANQGSEA. V was clipped by 6 bases and J by 5 bases, with 16 bases between them. Assay: immunoSEQ multiplex PCR; the TCRdb copy retains only in-frame clones and omits some. The sample yields more than 65,000 clones, roughly 87% seen once. The starting material was PBMCs, obtained around atezolizumab (anti-PD-L1) treatment. The clonotype was recovered from a woman in her 70s with urothelial cancer. The gene calls are TRBV29-1 and TRBJ1-1; TRBD1 is a possible D gene (6 bases). The CDR3 reads CSVGQSLYTEAFF. The CDR3 nucleotides are TGCAGCGTCGGACAGAGCCTGTATACTGAAGCTTTCTTT.